This T cell receptor beta chain was retrieved from a study of T cells in Graves' hyperthyroidism and ophthalmopathy. About the study: Specimen type is peripheral blood, collected at initial diagnosis prior to any treatment. The study's findings and limits: Blood also showed most of the thyroid clonotypes that were expanded above 0.001.

This clonotype was seen a few times. Its antigen is unknown. V gave up 0 bases and J gave up 6 bases; unmatched junction bases: 20. CDR3 length equals 19 residues. Germline lookup yields CDR1 SGHNT and CDR2 YENEEA. Every diagnosis used clinical symptoms, serum thyroxine and TRAb, thyroid ultrasound and orbital computed tomography. RNA transcripts yielded amplified TCR beta CDR3 regions. Initially, a first-round RT-PCR of the TCR CDR3 employed the HTBI primer set. TCRdb itself ran the multiplex PCR reads through MiXCR, one entry per CDR3 protein. The sample records over 450,000 distinct CDR3 sequences, 17% being singletons.

The gene calls are TRBV11-3 and TRBJ2-7, with 7 bases identical to TRBD2. The specimen sequenced was blood. The receptor was isolated from a woman aged 18-30 years with Graves' ophthalmopathy. CDR3 amino acids: CASSLDFGLRAGAPCEQYF. CDR3 nucleotide sequence: TGTGCCAGCAGCTTAGACTTTGGGTTAAGGGCGGGAGCTCCATGCGAGCAGTACTTC. Variable domain in full (rest from reference TRBV11-3 and TRBJ2-7): EAGVVQSPRYKIIEKKQPVAFWCNPISGHNTLYWYLQNLGQGPELLIRYENEEAVDDSQLPKDRFSAERLKGVDSTLKIQPAELGDSAVYLCASSLDFGLRAGAPCEQYFGPGTRLTVT.